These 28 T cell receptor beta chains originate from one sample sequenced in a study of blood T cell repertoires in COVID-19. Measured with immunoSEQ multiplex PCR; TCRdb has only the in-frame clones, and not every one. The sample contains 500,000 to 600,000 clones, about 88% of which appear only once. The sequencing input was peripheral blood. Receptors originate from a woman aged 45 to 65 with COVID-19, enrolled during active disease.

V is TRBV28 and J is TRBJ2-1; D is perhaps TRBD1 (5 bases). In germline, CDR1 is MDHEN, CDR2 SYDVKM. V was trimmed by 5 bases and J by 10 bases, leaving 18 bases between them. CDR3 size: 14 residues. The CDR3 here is CASSISQGAGEQFF. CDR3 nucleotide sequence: TGTGCCAGCAGTATCTCCCAGGGCGCAGGCGAGCAGTTCTTC.

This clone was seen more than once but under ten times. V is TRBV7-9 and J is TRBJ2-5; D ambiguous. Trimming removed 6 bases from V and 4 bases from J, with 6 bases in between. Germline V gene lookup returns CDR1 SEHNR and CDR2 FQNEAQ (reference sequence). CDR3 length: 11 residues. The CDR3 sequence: CASSSRETQYF. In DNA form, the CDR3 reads TGTGCCAGCAGTTCTCGAGAGACCCAGTACTTC.

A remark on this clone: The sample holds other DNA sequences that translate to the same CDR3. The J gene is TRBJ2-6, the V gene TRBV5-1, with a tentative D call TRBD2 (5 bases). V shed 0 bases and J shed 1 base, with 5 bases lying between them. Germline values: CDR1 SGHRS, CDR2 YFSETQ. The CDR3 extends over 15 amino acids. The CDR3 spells CASSLGGSGANVLTF. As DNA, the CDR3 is TGCGCCAGCAGCTTGGGAGGGTCTGGGGCCAACGTCCTGACTTTC.

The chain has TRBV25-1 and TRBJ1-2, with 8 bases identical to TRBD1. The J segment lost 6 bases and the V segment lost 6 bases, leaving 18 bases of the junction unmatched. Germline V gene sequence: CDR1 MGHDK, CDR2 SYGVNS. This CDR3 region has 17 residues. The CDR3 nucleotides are TGTGCCAGCAGAGACCAAGACAGGGGCCCGAATCAGGATGGCTACACCTTC. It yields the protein CASRDQDRGPNQDGYTF.

CDR3 loop: CASNKQGVRTGELFF. CDR3 nucleotides: TGTGCCAGCAATAAACAGGGCGTGAGGACCGGGGAGCTGTTTTTT. The chain employs TRBV28 and TRBJ2-2; D possibly corresponds to TRBD1 (6 bases). The CDR3 consists of 15 residues. The germline V and J ends were trimmed by 7 bases and 5 bases, with 17 bases remaining between them. Germline V CDR1 and CDR2: MDHEN, SYDVKM.

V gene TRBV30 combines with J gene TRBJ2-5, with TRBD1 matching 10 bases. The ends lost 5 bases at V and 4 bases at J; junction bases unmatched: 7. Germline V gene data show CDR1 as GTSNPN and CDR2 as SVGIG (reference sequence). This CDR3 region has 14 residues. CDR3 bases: TGTGCCTGGCGCCTGGACAGGGGGAGAGAGACCCAGTACTTC. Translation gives CAWRLDRGRETQYF.

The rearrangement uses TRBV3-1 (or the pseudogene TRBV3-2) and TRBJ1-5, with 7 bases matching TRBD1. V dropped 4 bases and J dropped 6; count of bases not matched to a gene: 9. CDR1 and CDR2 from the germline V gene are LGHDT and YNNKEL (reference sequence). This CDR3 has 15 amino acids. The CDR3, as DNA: TGTGCCAGCAGCCGTTCGGGGACAGCAGGTCAGCCCCAGCATTTT. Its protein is CASSRSGTAGQPQHF.

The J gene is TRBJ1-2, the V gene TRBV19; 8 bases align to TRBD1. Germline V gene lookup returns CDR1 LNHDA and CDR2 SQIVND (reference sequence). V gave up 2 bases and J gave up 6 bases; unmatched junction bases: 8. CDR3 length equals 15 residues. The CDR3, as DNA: TGTGCCAGTAGTATATTCGGGACAGGAGGTGATGGCTACACCTTC. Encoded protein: CASSIFGTGGDGYTF.

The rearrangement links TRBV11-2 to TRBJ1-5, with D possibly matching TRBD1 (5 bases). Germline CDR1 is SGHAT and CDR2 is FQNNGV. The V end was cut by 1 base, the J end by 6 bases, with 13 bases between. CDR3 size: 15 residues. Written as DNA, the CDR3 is TGTGCCAGCAGCTTAGGTTGGGGGGGTGGTCAGCCCCAGCATTTT. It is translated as CASSLGWGGGQPQHF. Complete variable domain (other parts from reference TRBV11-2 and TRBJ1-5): EAGVAQSPRYKIIEKRQSVAFWCNPISGHATLYWYQQILGQGPKLLIQFQNNGVVDDSQLPKDRFSAERLKGVDSTLKIQPAKLEDSAVYLCASSLGWGGGQPQHFGDGTRLSIL.

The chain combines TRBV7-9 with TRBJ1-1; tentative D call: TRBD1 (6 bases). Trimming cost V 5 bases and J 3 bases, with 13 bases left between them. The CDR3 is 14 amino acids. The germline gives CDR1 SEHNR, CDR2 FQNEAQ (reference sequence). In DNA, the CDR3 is TGTGCCAGCAGCCCACAGGGTAGGGACACTGAAGCTTTCTTT. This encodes CASSPQGRDTEAFF.

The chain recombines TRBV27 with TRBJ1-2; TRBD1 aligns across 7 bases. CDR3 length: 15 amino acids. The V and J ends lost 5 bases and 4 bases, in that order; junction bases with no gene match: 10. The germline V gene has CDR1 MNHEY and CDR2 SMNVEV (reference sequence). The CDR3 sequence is CASSTAGTAFYGYTF. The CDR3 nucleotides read TGTGCCAGCAGTACGGCCGGGACAGCTTTCTATGGCTACACCTTC.

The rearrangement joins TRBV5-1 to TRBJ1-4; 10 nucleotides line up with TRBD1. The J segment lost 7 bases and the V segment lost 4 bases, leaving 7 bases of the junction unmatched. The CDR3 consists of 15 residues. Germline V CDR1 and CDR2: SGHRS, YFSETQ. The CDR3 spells CASSNPGTGVEKLFF. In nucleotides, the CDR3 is TGCGCCAGCAGCAACCCCGGGACAGGGGTTGAAAAACTGTTTTTT.

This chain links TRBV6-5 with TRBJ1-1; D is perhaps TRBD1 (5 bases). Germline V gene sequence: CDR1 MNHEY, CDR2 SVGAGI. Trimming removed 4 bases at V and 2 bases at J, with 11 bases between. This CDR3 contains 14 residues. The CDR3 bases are TGTGCCAGCAGTTCTATCGACAGAAACACTGAAGCTTTCTTT. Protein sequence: CASSSIDRNTEAFF.

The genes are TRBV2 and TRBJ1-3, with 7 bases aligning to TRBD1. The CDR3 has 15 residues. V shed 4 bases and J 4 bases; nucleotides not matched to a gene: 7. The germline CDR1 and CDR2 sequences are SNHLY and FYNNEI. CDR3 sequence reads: CASSVRQGSGNTIYF. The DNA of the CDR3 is TGTGCCAGCAGTGTCAGACAGGGATCCGGAAACACCATATATTTT.

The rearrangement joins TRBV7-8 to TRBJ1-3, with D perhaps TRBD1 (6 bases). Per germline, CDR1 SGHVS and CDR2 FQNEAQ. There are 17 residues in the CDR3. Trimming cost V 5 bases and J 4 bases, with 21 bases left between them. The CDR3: CASSPRGGRRGGNTIYF. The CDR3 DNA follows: TGTGCCAGCAGCCCCAGGGGAGGGAGACGAGGAGGAAACACCATATATTTT.

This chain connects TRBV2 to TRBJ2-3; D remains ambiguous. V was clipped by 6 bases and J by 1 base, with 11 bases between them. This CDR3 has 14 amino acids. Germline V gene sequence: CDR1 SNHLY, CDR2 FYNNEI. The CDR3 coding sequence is TGTGCCAGCAGCCCCAGGTCGGGCACAGATACGCAGTATTTT. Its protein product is CASSPRSGTDTQYF.

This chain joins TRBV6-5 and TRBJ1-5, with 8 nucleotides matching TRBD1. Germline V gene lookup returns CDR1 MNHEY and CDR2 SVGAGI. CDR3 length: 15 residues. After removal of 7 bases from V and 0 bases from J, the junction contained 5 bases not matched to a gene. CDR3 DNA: TGTGCCAGCACGACGGGGACAGGTAGCAATCAGCCCCAGCATTTT. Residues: CASTTGTGSNQPQHF.

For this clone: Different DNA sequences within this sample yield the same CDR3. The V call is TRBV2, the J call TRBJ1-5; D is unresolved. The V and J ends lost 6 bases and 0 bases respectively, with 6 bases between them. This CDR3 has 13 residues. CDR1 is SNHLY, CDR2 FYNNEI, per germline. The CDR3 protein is CASSFYSNQPQHF. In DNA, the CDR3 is TGTGCCAGCAGCTTTTATAGCAATCAGCCCCAGCATTTT.

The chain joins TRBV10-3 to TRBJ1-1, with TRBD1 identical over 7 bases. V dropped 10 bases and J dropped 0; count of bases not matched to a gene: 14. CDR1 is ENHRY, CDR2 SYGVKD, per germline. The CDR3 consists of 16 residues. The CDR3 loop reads CATCSGTADMNTEAFF. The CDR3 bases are TGTGCCACCTGCTCTGGGACAGCCGACATGAACACTGAAGCTTTCTTT.

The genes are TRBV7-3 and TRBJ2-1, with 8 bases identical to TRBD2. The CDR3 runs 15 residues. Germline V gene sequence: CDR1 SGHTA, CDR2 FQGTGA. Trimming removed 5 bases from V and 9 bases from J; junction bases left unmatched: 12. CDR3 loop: CASSEGRGGPGEQFF. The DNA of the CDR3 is TGTGCCAGCAGCGAAGGCCGGGGGGGGCCGGGTGAGCAGTTCTTC.

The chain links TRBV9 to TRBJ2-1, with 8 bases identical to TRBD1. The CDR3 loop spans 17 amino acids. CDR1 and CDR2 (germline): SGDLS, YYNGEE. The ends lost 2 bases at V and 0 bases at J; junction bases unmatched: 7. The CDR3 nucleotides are TGTGCCAGCAGCGTGGGGGCAGGGGGCAGCTCCTACAATGAGCAGTTCTTC. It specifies CASSVGAGGSSYNEQFF.

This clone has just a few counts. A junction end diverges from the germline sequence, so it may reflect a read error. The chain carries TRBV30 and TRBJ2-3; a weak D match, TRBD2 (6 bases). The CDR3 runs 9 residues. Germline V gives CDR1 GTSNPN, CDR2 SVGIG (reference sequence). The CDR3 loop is CAWSPGLRF. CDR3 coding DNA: TGTGCCTGGAGTCCGGGACTCCGTTTT.

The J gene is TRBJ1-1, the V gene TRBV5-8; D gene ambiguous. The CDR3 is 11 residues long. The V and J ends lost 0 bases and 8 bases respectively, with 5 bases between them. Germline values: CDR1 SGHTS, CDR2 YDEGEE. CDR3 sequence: CASSLGGEAFF. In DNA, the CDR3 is TGTGCCAGCAGCTTGGGAGGGGAAGCTTTCTTT.

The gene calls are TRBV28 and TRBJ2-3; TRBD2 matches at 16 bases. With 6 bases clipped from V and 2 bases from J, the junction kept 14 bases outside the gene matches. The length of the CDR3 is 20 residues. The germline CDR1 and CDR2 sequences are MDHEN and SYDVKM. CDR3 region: CASRVAGPGLAGGDTDTQYF. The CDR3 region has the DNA TGTGCCAGCAGAGTCGCAGGACCGGGACTAGCGGGGGGGGACACAGATACGCAGTATTTT.

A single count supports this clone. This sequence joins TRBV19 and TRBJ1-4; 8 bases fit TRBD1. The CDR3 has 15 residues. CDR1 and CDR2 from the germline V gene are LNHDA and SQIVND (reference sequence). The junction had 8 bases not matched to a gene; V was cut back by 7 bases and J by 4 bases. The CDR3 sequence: CASTPGTGGNEKLFF. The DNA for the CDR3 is TGTGCCAGTACCCCTGGGACAGGAGGTAATGAAAAACTGTTTTTT.

The CDR3 sequence: CATSDNGGTSYNEQFF. CDR3 in DNA: TGTGCCACCAGTGATAACGGGGGGACGTCCTACAATGAGCAGTTCTTC. The chain recombines TRBV24-1 with TRBJ2-1, with TRBD2 matching 7 bases. The V gene's germline CDR1 is KGHDR and CDR2 SFDVKD. V dropped 3 bases and J dropped 1; count of bases not matched to a gene: 5. CDR3 size: 16 residues.

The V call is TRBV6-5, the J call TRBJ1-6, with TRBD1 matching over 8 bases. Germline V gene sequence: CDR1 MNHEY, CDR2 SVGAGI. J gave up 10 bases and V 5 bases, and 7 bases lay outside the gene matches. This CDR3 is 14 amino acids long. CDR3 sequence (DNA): TGTGCCAGCAGTCCACAGGGGGGTGGGTCACCCCTCCACTTT. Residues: CASSPQGGGSPLHF.

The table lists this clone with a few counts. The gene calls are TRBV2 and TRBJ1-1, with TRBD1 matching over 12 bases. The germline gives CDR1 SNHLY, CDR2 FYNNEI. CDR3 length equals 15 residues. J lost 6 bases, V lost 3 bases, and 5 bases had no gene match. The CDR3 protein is CASSEWGTGGSEAFF. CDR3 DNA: TGTGCCAGCAGTGAGTGGGGGACAGGGGGCTCTGAAGCTTTCTTT.